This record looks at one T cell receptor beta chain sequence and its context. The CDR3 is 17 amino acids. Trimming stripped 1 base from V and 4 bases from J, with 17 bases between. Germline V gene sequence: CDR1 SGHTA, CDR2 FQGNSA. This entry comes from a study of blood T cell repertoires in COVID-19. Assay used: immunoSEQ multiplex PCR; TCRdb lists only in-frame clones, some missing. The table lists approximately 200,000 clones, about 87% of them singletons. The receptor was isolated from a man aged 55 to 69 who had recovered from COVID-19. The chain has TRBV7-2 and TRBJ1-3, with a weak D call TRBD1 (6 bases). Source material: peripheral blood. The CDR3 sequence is CASSLEVRGALGNTIYF. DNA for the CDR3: TGTGCCAGCAGCTTAGAGGTTCGGGGGGCTTTGGGAAACACCATATATTTT.